The 30 T cell receptor beta chains below come from one sample, sequenced in a study of cytotoxic CD8 clonotypes in ibrutinib-treated CLL. Sequencing used immunoSEQ multiplex PCR; TCRdb keeps in-frame clones, though not all of them. The sample contains around 150,000 clones, approximately 80% of which appear only once. The sample here was PBMCs, taken after 36 months of ibrutinib treatment. These receptors came from a human donor with chronic lymphocytic leukemia.

Ten or more counts support this clone. This chain joins TRBV18 and TRBJ2-1, with TRBD2 matching over 11 bases. Germline CDR1 is KGHSH and CDR2 is LQKENI. The CDR3 runs to 19 residues. V lost 0 bases to trimming and J lost 0 bases; unmatched junction nucleotides: 7. In DNA form, the CDR3 reads TGTGCCAGCTCACCACCGGCTAGCGGGGGGTCGAGCTCCTACAATGAGCAGTTCTTC. Translated: CASSPPASGGSSSYNEQFF.

The chain employs TRBV9 and TRBJ2-3, with 10 bases that match TRBD2. CDR3 size: 16 residues. Germline V gene lookup returns CDR1 SGDLS and CDR2 YYNGEE. V trimming: 0 bases; J trimming: 0 bases; junction bases outside the gene matches: 1. Here the CDR3 reads CASSVGTSGSTDTQYF. Here the CDR3 DNA reads TGTGCCAGCAGCGTAGGGACTAGCGGAAGCACAGATACGCAGTATTTT.

The chain has TRBV21-1 and TRBJ1-2. TRBV21-1 is assigned pseudogene status. This CDR3 has 10 amino acids. The CDR3: CASSMVGYTF. For the CDR3, the DNA is TGTGCCAGCAGCATGGTTGGCTACACCTTC.

V and J are TRBV7-9 and TRBJ1-1; D possibly corresponds to TRBD1 (5 bases). V was pared by 7 bases and J by 11 bases, with 14 bases between. CDR1 and CDR2 from the germline V gene are SEHNR and FQNEAQ (reference sequence). The CDR3 runs to 11 residues. In DNA form, the CDR3 reads TGTGCCAGCATCCCGGCCAAGGGGGCTTTCTTT. Translating gives CASIPAKGAFF.

The chain is built from TRBV19 and TRBJ1-3, with unresolved D. The CDR3 extends over 17 amino acids. The V gene lost 2 bases and the J gene lost 0 bases, with 14 bases spanning the gap. Per the germline V gene, CDR1 is LNHDA and CDR2 is SQIVND (reference sequence). In DNA form, the CDR3 reads TGTGCCAGTAGTATAAATGGGCGGAAGTACTCTGGAAACACCATATATTTT. Residues: CASSINGRKYSGNTIYF.

This clone has only one observation. The chain uses TRBV18 and TRBJ2-3; D remains ambiguous. V lost 3 bases and J 1 base, leaving 11 bases between the germline ends. Germline lookup yields CDR1 KGHSH and CDR2 LQKENI. The CDR3 sequence is 15 residues long. CDR3 sequence (DNA): TGTGCCAGCTCACCCAACCAAGGAGGCACAGATACGCAGTATTTT. This codes for CASSPNQGGTDTQYF.

The V and J genes are TRBV9 and TRBJ2-7; 7 nucleotides agree with TRBD2. Germline values: CDR1 SGDLS, CDR2 YYNGEE. Trimming took 0 bases from V and 3 from J; bases not matched to a gene: 12. The CDR3 sequence is 17 residues long. This CDR3 is CASSVASWSGVGYEQYF. In nucleotides, the CDR3 is TGTGCCAGCAGCGTAGCTAGTTGGAGCGGGGTCGGCTACGAGCAGTACTTC.

The chain is built from TRBV5-6 and TRBJ2-3; 8 bases are a match to TRBD2. This CDR3 contains 16 residues. The V gene's germline CDR1 is SGHDT and CDR2 YYEEEE. J gave up 0 bases and V 1 base, and 4 bases lay outside the gene matches. CDR3 amino acids: CASSLKAGESTDTQYF. In DNA, the CDR3 is TGTGCCAGCAGCTTGAAAGCGGGGGAAAGCACAGATACGCAGTATTTT. Together with reference TRBV5-6 and TRBJ2-3, the CDR3 gives the full variable domain: DAGVTQSPTHLIKTRGQQVTLRCSPKSGHDTVSWYQQALGQGPQFIFQYYEEEERQRGNFPDRFSGHQFPNYSSELNVNALLLGDSALYLCASSLKAGESTDTQYFGPGTRLTVL.

This chain links TRBV18 with TRBJ2-5, with D perhaps matching TRBD1 or TRBD2 (5 bases each). The CDR3 sequence is 16 residues long. The ends were cut back, 2 bases at V and 5 bases at J, with 18 bases in the middle. Germline V gene sequence: CDR1 KGHSH, CDR2 LQKENI. CDR3 loop: CASSPLTLGARETQYF. Here the CDR3 DNA reads TGTGCCAGCTCACCATTAACCCTCGGGGCCCGGGAGACCCAGTACTTC.

The chain employs TRBV15 and TRBJ1-4; no reliable D call. This CDR3 comprises 16 residues. Germline assignment: CDR1 LNHNV and CDR2 YYDKDF (reference sequence). V was trimmed by 0 bases and J by 0 bases, leaving 8 bases between them. Here the CDR3 DNA reads TGTGCCACCAGCAGAGATGGACCTACAACTAATGAAAAACTGTTTTTT. Translated: CATSRDGPTTNEKLFF.

This clone has more than one count but fewer than ten. V is TRBV29-1 and J is TRBJ1-1; D gene ambiguous. The CDR3 spans 12 residues. V shed 3 bases and J shed 1 base, with 6 bases lying between them. Germline CDR1 reads SQVTM; CDR2 reads ANQGSEA. The CDR3 nucleotides are TGCAGCGTTGACCGGAAGAACACTGAAGCTTTCTTT. Its translation: CSVDRKNTEAFF. The variable domain in full, with the rest retrieved from reference TRBV29-1 and TRBJ1-1, is SAVISQKPSRDICQRGTSLTIQCQVDSQVTMMFWYRQQPGQSLTLIATANQGSEATYESGFVIDKFPISRPNLTFSTLTVSNMSPEDSSIYLCSVDRKNTEAFFGQGTRLTVV.

The chain joins TRBV30 to TRBJ2-1; D not certain. The V end was cut by 4 bases, the J end by 4 bases, with 14 bases between. CDR1 is GTSNPN and CDR2 is SVGIG in the germline V gene (reference sequence). This CDR3 is built from 14 residues. The CDR3 nucleotides read TGTGCCTGGACTCGGCGGATAATATACAATGAGCAGTTCTTC. This sequence encodes CAWTRRIIYNEQFF.

V and J are TRBV27 and TRBJ2-1; D unresolved. Deletions cut 3 bases from V and 0 bases from J, with 12 bases between. This CDR3 comprises 16 residues. Germline lookup yields CDR1 MNHEY and CDR2 SMNVEV (reference sequence). The DNA for the CDR3 is TGTGCCAGCAGTTTTACCCCCCAGAGCTCCTACAATGAGCAGTTCTTC. Its protein product is CASSFTPQSSYNEQFF.

CDR3 bases: TGTGCCAGCAGTGAATATCTCGCCAGGGGCGCTGAAGCTTTCTTT. As protein: CASSEYLARGAEAFF. V usage is TRBV25-1 and J usage is TRBJ1-1; D may be TRBD1 (6 bases). V lost 0 bases and J 6 bases, leaving 14 bases between the germline ends. The CDR3 length is 15 residues. Per germline, CDR1 MGHDK and CDR2 SYGVNS.

This chain joins TRBV25-1 and TRBJ1-3, with a possible D match to TRBD1 (6 bases). CDR1 and CDR2 from the germline V gene are MGHDK and SYGVNS. The CDR3 extends over 15 amino acids. Trimming shortened V by 2 bases and J by 4 bases, and 12 bases separated the two germline ends. DNA of the CDR3: TGTGCCAGCAGTGAAGCCGGGACACACGGAAACACCATATATTTT. Its protein product is CASSEAGTHGNTIYF.

This chain connects TRBV18 to TRBJ1-5; D possibly corresponds to TRBD1 (6 bases). Germline-derived CDR1 and CDR2 are KGHSH and LQKENI. The CDR3 is 16 amino acids. With 1 base removed from V and 0 bases from J, the gap between germline ends came to 10 bases. For the CDR3, the DNA is TGTGCCAGCTCACCACAGGGGGGTAATAGCAATCAGCCCCAGCATTTT. The encoded protein is CASSPQGGNSNQPQHF.

The rearrangement links TRBV27 to TRBJ2-7; no definite D call. The V end lost 6 bases, the J end lost 2 bases, and 11 bases lay between the germline ends. Germline V lookup: CDR1 MNHEY, CDR2 SMNVEV (reference sequence). The CDR3 is 13 amino acids. The CDR3 here is CASRPSGAYEQYF. CDR3 coding DNA: TGTGCCAGCAGACCCAGTGGTGCCTACGAGCAGTACTTC.

The chain is built from TRBV5-8 and TRBJ2-3; possible D gene TRBD1, 6 bases. The ends were cut back, 2 bases at V and 0 bases at J, with 16 bases in the middle. The CDR3 runs to 17 residues. Germline lookup yields CDR1 SGHTS and CDR2 YDEGEE. The CDR3 bases are TGTGCCAGCAGCTTTTATCAGGGCAGGGGAAGCACAGATACGCAGTATTTT. It codes for CASSFYQGRGSTDTQYF.

A single count supports this clone. This chain links TRBV6-4 with TRBJ1-4; D ambiguous. Germline loops: CDR1 MRHNA, CDR2 SNTAGT. Trimming cost V 4 bases and J 8 bases, with 20 bases left between them. CDR3 length: 16 residues. CDR3 coding DNA: TGTGCCAGCAGTGGGAGGCCTGCGGAGTATGGGGAAAAACTGTTTTTT. This translates into CASSGRPAEYGEKLFF.

This clone was seen once. The rearrangement links TRBV27 to TRBJ2-7; D is unclear. V shed 0 bases and J shed 3 bases, with 9 bases lying between them. The V gene's germline CDR1 is MNHEY and CDR2 SMNVEV (reference sequence). CDR3 length: 14 residues. CDR3 sequence reads: CASSLSNVFYEQYF. In DNA form, the CDR3 reads TGTGCCAGCAGTTTATCGAACGTCTTCTACGAGCAGTACTTC.

V and J are TRBV6-1 and TRBJ2-7, with 12 bases lining up with TRBD2. This CDR3 is built from 14 residues. Per germline, CDR1 MNHNS and CDR2 SASEGT. Trimming at V came to 10 bases and at J to 1 base, leaving 5 bases not matched to a gene. This CDR3 reads CATRTSGNSYEQYF. The CDR3 nucleotides are TGTGCCACCAGGACTAGCGGGAATTCCTACGAGCAGTACTTC.

V gene TRBV5-1 combines with J gene TRBJ2-7; 14 bases are shared with TRBD2. There are 17 residues in the CDR3. In germline, CDR1 is SGHRS, CDR2 YFSETQ. The V segment lost 4 bases and the J segment 3 bases; nucleotides outside the gene matches: 9. The CDR3 bases are TGCGCCAGCAGCCACGGACTAGCGGGAGGCAAGGGCTACGAGCAGTACTTC. Encoded protein: CASSHGLAGGKGYEQYF.

The rearrangement uses TRBV19 and TRBJ2-5, with 8 bases that match TRBD2. Germline V CDR1 and CDR2: LNHDA, SQIVND (reference sequence). Trimming cost V 3 bases and J 5 bases; bases outside gene matches: 11. This CDR3 spans 16 amino acids. The CDR3 region is CASSMLSGRSIETQYF. CDR3 bases: TGTGCCAGTAGTATGCTGAGCGGGAGAAGCATTGAGACCCAGTACTTC. Full variable domain (remainder filled in from reference TRBV19 and TRBJ2-5): DGGITQSPKYLFRKEGQNVTLSCEQNLNHDAMYWYRQDPGQGLRLIYYSQIVNDFQKGDIAEGYSVSREKKESFPLTVTSAQKNPTAFYLCASSMLSGRSIETQYFGPGTRLLVL.

The chain recombines TRBV9 with TRBJ2-7; D may correspond to TRBD1 or TRBD2 (5 bases each). From germline, CDR1 is SGDLS and CDR2 YYNGEE. CDR3 length equals 14 residues. With 0 bases removed from V and 3 bases from J, the gap between germline ends came to 10 bases. The CDR3 loop reads CASSVGRGLYEQYF. The CDR3 bases are TGTGCCAGCAGCGTAGGTCGGGGCCTCTACGAGCAGTACTTC. Filled out from reference TRBV9 and TRBJ2-7, the complete variable domain reads DSGVTQTPKHLITATGQRVTLRCSPRSGDLSVYWYQQSLDQGLQFLIQYYNGEERAKGNILERFSAQQFPDLHSELNLSSLELGDSALYFCASSVGRGLYEQYFGPGTRLTVT.

The V gene is TRBV18, the J gene TRBJ1-3, with unresolved D. The germline V gene has CDR1 KGHSH and CDR2 LQKENI. This CDR3 comprises 15 residues. V lost 7 bases, J lost 4 bases, and 17 bases lay in between. The CDR3 DNA follows: TGTGCCAGCTTTTCCGACGGGGTCAGAGGAAACACCATATATTTT. It yields the protein CASFSDGVRGNTIYF.

This rearrangement joins TRBV7-9 to TRBJ1-2; D ambiguous. Trimming pared 2 bases from V and 4 bases from J, leaving 11 bases between. The length of the CDR3 is 14 residues. Germline V CDR1 and CDR2: SEHNR, FQNEAQ (reference sequence). The DNA of the CDR3 is TGTGCCAGCAGCTTAATTCGCGGCGCCTATGGCTACACCTTC. This sequence encodes CASSLIRGAYGYTF.

This rearrangement joins TRBV29-1 to TRBJ1-3, with D perhaps matching TRBD1 (6 bases). The CDR3 totals 14 residues. Germline V CDR1 and CDR2: SQVTM, ANQGSEA. V was trimmed by 5 bases and J by 2 bases, leaving 13 bases between them. The CDR3: CSVRTRGPGNTIYF. CDR3 DNA sequence: TGCAGCGTTCGAACTCGGGGGCCTGGAAACACCATATATTTT.

This clone was found once. The chain has TRBV6-4 and TRBJ2-7; D is uncertain. The V gene lost 4 bases and the J gene lost 7 bases, with 17 bases spanning the gap. Germline V gene data show CDR1 as MRHNA and CDR2 as SNTAGT. The CDR3 is 14 residues long. The chain's CDR3 is CASSVEFISGEQYF. The DNA for the CDR3 is TGTGCCAGCAGTGTCGAATTCATCTCAGGAGAGCAGTACTTC.

This chain links TRBV7-9 with TRBJ1-2, with TRBD1 matching 10 bases. V lost 5 bases and J lost 10; bases outside the gene matches: 7. The germline V gene has CDR1 SEHNR and CDR2 FQNEAQ (reference sequence). The length of the CDR3 is 13 residues. The CDR3 DNA reads as TGTGCCAGCAGCCCTCGACAGGGGGCGTCCTACACCTTC. Translating gives CASSPRQGASYTF.

The chain is built from TRBV18 and TRBJ1-5; no reliable D call. The CDR3 has 15 residues. Germline-derived CDR1 and CDR2 are KGHSH and LQKENI. Trimming removed 1 base from V and 6 bases from J, with 13 bases in between. CDR3 loop: CASSPQGEGIQPQHF. The CDR3 nucleotides are TGTGCCAGCTCACCACAGGGTGAGGGAATTCAGCCCCAGCATTTT.